Presented here are 28 T cell receptor beta chains from one specimen sequenced in a study of lymphopenia after photon versus proton radiotherapy (dated by TCRdb to the late 2010s). Library method: the immunoSEQ multiplex PCR assay. TCRdb stores this immuneACCESS table with in-frame sequences only. Part of the clones is absent; in the studies checked, under half of the shortfall reflects unresolved V genes, and no reason is known for the rest. For this sample the table gives approximately 91,000 clones, of which about 83% were detected only once. 1.2% to 1.5% of the sample rests with the top ten. Sequenced material: peripheral blood, taken from a patient treated with proton-based radiotherapy. The receptors originated from a man in his 60s with pancreatic cancer.

J is TRBJ2-1 and V is TRBV11-3; TRBD2 matches 13 bases. J was trimmed by 10 bases and V by 5 bases; bases with no gene match: 8. CDR1 and CDR2 from the germline V gene are SGHNT and YENEEA. CDR3 size: 15 residues. The CDR3 sequence is CASSLRTSGSSEQFF. CDR3 DNA: TGTGCCAGCAGCCTACGGACTAGCGGGAGCAGCGAGCAGTTCTTC.

This clone was observed a handful of times. V gene TRBV28 combines with J gene TRBJ1-1, with TRBD1 matching over 8 bases. V dropped 8 bases and J dropped 1; count of bases not matched to a gene: 9. The germline V gene has CDR1 MDHEN and CDR2 SYDVKM. The CDR3 length is 15 residues. The CDR3 DNA is TGTGCCAGCCTCGGTTGGGGGACAGGGAACACTGAAGCTTTCTTT. It yields the protein CASLGWGTGNTEAFF.

The gene calls are TRBV5-1 and TRBJ1-2; D might be TRBD1 (5 bases). Germline assignment: CDR1 SGHRS and CDR2 YFSETQ. Trimming stripped 4 bases from V and 0 bases from J, with 13 bases between. The CDR3 length is 15 residues. The DNA for the CDR3 is TGCGCCAGCAGCGACAATTCGGGGGCTAACTATGGCTACACCTTC. It translates to CASSDNSGANYGYTF.

This clone was seen a few times. The genes are TRBV5-1 and TRBJ1-5; tentative D call: TRBD1 (5 bases). Trimming left V 0 bases short and J 5 bases short, with 15 bases between. This CDR3 contains 16 residues. Germline V lookup: CDR1 SGHRS, CDR2 YFSETQ. The CDR3 DNA is TGCGCCAGCAGCTTGGGGGGAGACAGTTTCGATCAGCCCCAGCATTTT. Its protein product is CASSLGGDSFDQPQHF.

V is TRBV12-5 and J is TRBJ1-4; TRBD1 agrees at 7 bases. The CDR3 totals 15 residues. The germline V gene encodes CDR1 LGHNT and CDR2 FRNRAP. V dropped 1 base and J dropped 1; count of bases not matched to a gene: 0. Written as DNA, the CDR3 is TGTGCTAGTGGTTTGGGACAGGGAACTAATGAAAAACTGTTTTTT. This translates into CASGLGQGTNEKLFF.

The chain joins TRBV4-1 to TRBJ2-1; no reliable D call. With 0 bases removed from V and 8 bases from J, the gap between germline ends came to 8 bases. CDR3 length: 13 amino acids. Germline values: CDR1 MGHRA, CDR2 YSYEKL. CDR3 nucleotides: TGCGCCAGCAGCCAAGATGTTGCCGATGAGCAGTTCTTC. Protein sequence: CASSQDVADEQFF.

The sample holds a few counts of this clone. The chain is built from TRBV18 and TRBJ1-5, with TRBD1 identical over 7 bases. V lost 3 bases, J lost 4 bases, and 3 bases stayed unmatched. Germline CDR1 is KGHSH and CDR2 is LQKENI. The CDR3 consists of 14 residues. CDR3 DNA: TGTGCCAGCTCACCGGGACAGCTGAATCAGCCCCAGCATTTT. Protein sequence: CASSPGQLNQPQHF.

This chain joins TRBV7-8 and TRBJ1-5; a possible D gene is TRBD1 (5 bases). This CDR3 has 17 residues. CDR1 and CDR2 (germline): SGHVS, FQNEAQ. V lost 5 bases to trimming and J lost 6 bases, with 23 bases between them. CDR3 region: CASSNVAWGVNPQPQHF. The DNA for the CDR3 is TGTGCCAGCAGCAATGTAGCTTGGGGCGTAAACCCTCAGCCCCAGCATTTT.

V and J are TRBV19 and TRBJ1-5, with 9 bases aligning to TRBD1. The CDR3 loop spans 15 amino acids. J gave up 6 bases and V 3 bases, and 6 bases lay outside the gene matches. Germline CDR1 LNHDA, CDR2 SQIVND (reference sequence). The CDR3 region has the DNA TGTGCCAGTAGTATGGGACAGGGCCGGGGTCAGCCCCAGCATTTT. Amino acids: CASSMGQGRGQPQHF. The variable domain in full, with the rest retrieved from reference TRBV19 and TRBJ1-5, is DGGITQSPKYLFRKEGQNVTLSCEQNLNHDAMYWYRQDPGQGLRLIYYSQIVNDFQKGDIAEGYSVSREKKESFPLTVTSAQKNPTAFYLCASSMGQGRGQPQHFGDGTRLSIL.

The chain is built from TRBV7-2 and TRBJ2-3; 8 bases agree with TRBD2. Looked up from germline, CDR1 is SGHTA and CDR2 is FQGNSA. With 4 bases clipped from V and 0 bases from J, the junction kept 0 bases outside the gene matches. The CDR3 is 14 residues long. In DNA, the CDR3 is TGTGCCAGCAGCTCTAGCGGGAGCACAGATACGCAGTATTTT. The encoded protein is CASSSSGSTDTQYF.

The chain has TRBV28 and TRBJ2-3, with 10 nucleotides matching TRBD2. The germline gives CDR1 MDHEN, CDR2 SYDVKM. After removal of 4 bases from V and 1 base from J, the junction contained 14 bases not matched to a gene. The CDR3 sequence is 19 residues long. The CDR3 protein is CASSYRGSGRTEGTDTQYF. DNA of the CDR3: TGTGCCAGCAGTTACCGGGGTAGCGGGAGGACGGAGGGCACAGATACGCAGTATTTT.

The chain joins TRBV7-3 to TRBJ2-3; D gene unclear. CDR1 is SGHTA and CDR2 is FQGTGA in the germline V gene. V shed 4 bases and J shed 0 bases, with 14 bases lying between them. The CDR3 consists of 16 residues. CDR3 sequence: CASSSQDRPSTDTQYF. CDR3 in DNA: TGTGCCAGCAGCTCTCAGGACCGGCCTAGCACAGATACGCAGTATTTT.

The chain links TRBV28 to TRBJ1-5, with a weak D call TRBD1 (5 bases). This CDR3 region has 14 residues. Trimming removed 2 bases from V and 4 bases from J, with 9 bases in between. CDR1 MDHEN and CDR2 SYDVKM come from the germline V gene. The CDR3 DNA reads TGTGCCAGCAGTTTACTGGGGCCAAATCAGCCCCAGCATTTT. Translated, it gives CASSLLGPNQPQHF.

V is TRBV28 and J is TRBJ1-5, with D perhaps matching TRBD1 (6 bases). The germline V gene encodes CDR1 MDHEN and CDR2 SYDVKM. V lost 1 base, J lost 3 bases, and 22 bases lay in between. This CDR3 comprises 19 residues. The CDR3 DNA reads TGTGCCAGCAGTTTATTTGTCGGGGGAGGGGGGACTAACAATCAGCCCCAGCATTTT. Its protein is CASSLFVGGGGTNNQPQHF.

The V and J genes are TRBV7-2 and TRBJ1-4, with D possibly being TRBD1 (6 bases). Germline V lookup: CDR1 SGHTA, CDR2 FQGNSA. Between the trimmed V and J ends, which lost 3 bases and 3 bases, there was a span of 11 bases. The CDR3 totals 15 residues. As DNA, the CDR3 is TGTGCCAGCAGCTTTCGGGGGCTGGCTAATGAAAAACTGTTTTTT. This sequence encodes CASSFRGLANEKLFF.

This clone was detected once. The genes are TRBV28 and TRBJ2-2; TRBD2 agrees at 13 bases. CDR3 length: 16 amino acids. Germline V CDR1 and CDR2: MDHEN, SYDVKM. Trimming removed 5 bases from V and 4 bases from J; junction bases left unmatched: 4. In DNA, the CDR3 is TGTGCCAGCAGTCGCCGACTAGCGGGGGGCACCGGGGAGCTGTTTTTT. As protein: CASSRRLAGGTGELFF.

The chain joins TRBV10-2 to TRBJ2-7; unclear D gene. The CDR3 loop spans 13 amino acids. V lost 2 bases, J lost 7 bases, and 12 bases lay in between. The germline V gene encodes CDR1 WSHSY and CDR2 SAAADI. The DNA for the CDR3 is TGCGCCAGCAGTGAGAGATCTCATCGGGAGCAGTACTTC. Translating gives CASSERSHREQYF.

The chain links TRBV20-1 to TRBJ2-7; unclear D gene. The CDR3 runs to 10 residues. Per germline, CDR1 DFQATT and CDR2 SNEGSKA (reference sequence). V was cut by 6 bases and J by 6 bases, with 9 bases left in between. CDR3 sequence (DNA): TGCAGTGCCCCCCGCAGCGAGCAGTACTTC. The encoded protein is CSAPRSEQYF.

J is TRBJ2-7 and V is TRBV5-4; a possible D gene is TRBD1 (6 bases). Per the germline V gene, CDR1 is SGHNT and CDR2 is YYREEE (reference sequence). This CDR3 spans 16 amino acids. V gave up 0 bases and J gave up 2 bases, with 15 bases separating them. The CDR3 sequence is CASSLALSGDAYEQYF. The CDR3 nucleotides read TGTGCCAGCAGCTTGGCGTTGTCAGGGGATGCCTACGAGCAGTACTTC.

In DNA form, the CDR3 reads TGTGCCAGCAGCGCCCTATCCGGGCCCCAGCATTTT. Translating gives CASSALSGPQHF. The chain joins TRBV5-4 to TRBJ1-5, with unresolved D. Germline V CDR1 and CDR2: SGHNT, YYREEE (reference sequence). This CDR3 spans 12 amino acids. V was cut by 4 bases and J by 9 bases, with 11 bases left in between.

This chain uses TRBV19 with TRBJ1-5; TRBD1 is a possible D gene (5 bases). CDR3 length: 14 residues. CDR1 and CDR2 from the germline V gene are LNHDA and SQIVND (reference sequence). Trimming took off 11 bases at V and 4 bases at J, with 18 bases between the two ends. The CDR3 here is CARKPGGGNQPQHF. The CDR3 DNA follows: TGTGCCCGGAAACCCGGGGGGGGGAATCAGCCCCAGCATTTT. Looking up the rest from reference TRBV19 and TRBJ1-5 gives the full variable domain: DGGITQSPKYLFRKEGQNVTLSCEQNLNHDAMYWYRQDPGQGLRLIYYSQIVNDFQKGDIAEGYSVSREKKESFPLTVTSAQKNPTAFYLCARKPGGGNQPQHFGDGTRLSIL.

The chain is built from TRBV19 and TRBJ2-3, with D unclear. Germline values: CDR1 LNHDA, CDR2 SQIVND (reference sequence). The CDR3 has 12 amino acids. Deletions cut 9 bases from V and 2 bases from J, with 9 bases between. This chain's CDR3 is CASLSTTDTQYF. CDR3 in DNA: TGTGCCAGCCTGAGCACCACAGATACGCAGTATTTT.

This sequence joins TRBV12-5 and TRBJ2-5; D may correspond to TRBD1 or TRBD2 (6 bases each). CDR3 length: 17 residues. Per germline, CDR1 LGHNT and CDR2 FRNRAP. The V gene lost 7 bases and the J gene lost 0 bases, with 21 bases spanning the gap. CDR3 coding DNA: TGTGCTAGTGCCAAGGGGTATTCGGGGGCTAACCAAGAGACCCAGTACTTC. It yields the protein CASAKGYSGANQETQYF.

The chain carries TRBV11-2 and TRBJ1-1, with D unclear. Germline CDR1 is SGHAT and CDR2 is FQNNGV. V dropped 4 bases and J dropped 3 bases, with 9 bases sitting between them. There are 13 residues in the CDR3. CDR3 nucleotide sequence: TGTGCCAGCAGCTCCGGGCTTTACACTGAAGCTTTCTTT. Its protein product is CASSSGLYTEAFF.

The chain couples TRBV18 to TRBJ1-2; TRBD1 matches at 12 bases. There are 15 residues in the CDR3. The J segment lost 6 bases and the V segment lost 3 bases, leaving 5 bases of the junction unmatched. Germline loops: CDR1 KGHSH, CDR2 LQKENI. This chain's CDR3 is CASSPSGTGGDGYTF. The CDR3 DNA reads as TGTGCCAGCTCACCTTCCGGGACAGGGGGCGATGGCTACACCTTC.

This chain connects TRBV9 to TRBJ2-2, with a weak D call TRBD2 (6 bases). Per germline, CDR1 SGDLS and CDR2 YYNGEE. The V end lost 3 bases, the J end lost 0 bases, and 21 bases lay between the germline ends. This CDR3 region has 19 residues. The CDR3, as DNA: TGTGCCAGCAGCGGGCGGGGCAGGGCGACCCAAACGAACACCGGGGAGCTGTTTTTT. Encoded protein: CASSGRGRATQTNTGELFF.

The rearrangement uses TRBV28 and TRBJ2-7, with D tentatively TRBD1 (5 bases). The CDR3 contains 15 residues. Trimming removed 6 bases from V and 1 base from J, with 16 bases in between. CDR1 is MDHEN, CDR2 SYDVKM, per germline. The CDR3 bases are TGTGCCAGCAGGGATGGGGCAGGGTTTTCCTACGAGCAGTACTTC. It specifies CASRDGAGFSYEQYF.

The rearrangement links TRBV6-6 to TRBJ1-2; 7 bases agree with TRBD1. The CDR3 consists of 14 residues. The trim removed 3 bases at V and 4 bases at J, leaving 5 bases unmatched. Germline V gives CDR1 MNHNY, CDR2 SVGAGI (reference sequence). As DNA, the CDR3 is TGTGCCAGCAGTTATTTGGGGACAGTCTATGGCTACACCTTC. Its translation: CASSYLGTVYGYTF.